The clone carrying this T cell receptor (beta chain) was counted ten times or more. V was pared by 2 bases and J by 5 bases, with 15 bases between. This CDR3 spans 14 amino acids. From germline, CDR1 is DFQATT and CDR2 SNEGSKA (reference sequence). The sample originates from a study of T-cell reconstitution after alpha-beta-depleted transplantation in children. A TCRbeta library incorporating unique molecular identifiers was prepared. Using its own MiXCR run on the PCR reads, TCRdb lists one record per CDR3 protein. The data hold around 410,000 distinct CDR3 sequences, with under 13% observed a single time.

This sequence originates from a human donor who donated a stem cell graft to a child with acute myeloid leukemia. The sequencing used PBMCs from the stem cell graft donor, collected from the stem cell graft. This sequence joins TRBV20-1 and TRBJ2-5; the D gene is possibly TRBD2 (6 bases). The CDR3 loop is CSARLAGRQETQYF. DNA for the CDR3: TGCAGTGCTAGATTGGCGGGACGGCAGGAGACCCAGTACTTC.